These 3 T cell receptor beta chains originate from one sample sequenced in a study of cytomegalovirus exposure and HLA in healthy donors. Repertoires were generated with immunoSEQ multiplex PCR, while TCRdb's copy carries only in-frame clones and drops some. The sample holds 100,000 to 120,000 clones, over 75% seen once. The sample was PBMCs. Source of these receptors: a woman in her 30s in good health and CMV-seropositive.

V and J are TRBV11-2 and TRBJ1-3; perhaps TRBD1 as D (5 bases). V was clipped by 2 bases and J by 0 bases, with 14 bases between them. This CDR3 spans 17 amino acids. In germline, CDR1 is SGHAT, CDR2 FQNNGV. The DNA of the CDR3 is TGTGCCAGCAGCTTAACCCTTCTTGACAGCTCTGGAAACACCATATATTTT. Its protein product is CASSLTLLDSSGNTIYF.

This clone was counted a single time. This rearrangement joins TRBV7-2 to TRBJ1-1; 7 nucleotides agree with TRBD1. The germline CDR1 and CDR2 sequences are SGHTA and FQGNSA. The trim removed 3 bases at V and 6 bases at J, leaving 4 bases unmatched. This CDR3 spans 13 amino acids. The CDR3 nucleotides are TGTGCCAGCAGCTTTACAGGGGCCCCTGAAGCTTTCTTT. This encodes CASSFTGAPEAFF.

This chain links TRBV7-8 with TRBJ2-3; the D is unclear. The CDR3 sequence is 13 residues long. V was shortened by 3 bases and J by 0 bases, with 4 bases between the two germline ends. Germline loops: CDR1 SGHVS, CDR2 FQNEAQ. CDR3 in amino acids: CASSFESTDTQYF. The CDR3 bases are TGTGCCAGCAGCTTTGAGAGCACAGATACGCAGTATTTT.